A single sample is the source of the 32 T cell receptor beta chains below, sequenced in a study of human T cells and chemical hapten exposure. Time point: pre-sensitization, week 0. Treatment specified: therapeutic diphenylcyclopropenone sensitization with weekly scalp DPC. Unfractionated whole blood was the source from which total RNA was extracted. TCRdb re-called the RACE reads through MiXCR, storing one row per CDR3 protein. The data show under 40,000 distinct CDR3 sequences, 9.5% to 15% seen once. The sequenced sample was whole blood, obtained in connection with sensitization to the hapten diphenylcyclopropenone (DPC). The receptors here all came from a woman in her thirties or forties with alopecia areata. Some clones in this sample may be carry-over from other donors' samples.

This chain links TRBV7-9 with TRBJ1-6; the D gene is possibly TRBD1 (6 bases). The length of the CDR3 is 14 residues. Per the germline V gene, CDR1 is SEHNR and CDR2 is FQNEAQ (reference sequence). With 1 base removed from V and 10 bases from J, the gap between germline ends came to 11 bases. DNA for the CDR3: TGTGCCAGCAGCTTAGACCAGGGGAGCTCACCCCTCCACTTT. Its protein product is CASSLDQGSSPLHF. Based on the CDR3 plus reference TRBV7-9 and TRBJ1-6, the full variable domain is DTGVSQNPRHKITKRGQNVTFRCDPISEHNRLYWYRQTLGQGPEFLTYFQNEAQLEKSRLLSDRFSAERPKGSFSTLEIQRTEQGDSAMYLCASSLDQGSSPLHFGNGTRLTVT.

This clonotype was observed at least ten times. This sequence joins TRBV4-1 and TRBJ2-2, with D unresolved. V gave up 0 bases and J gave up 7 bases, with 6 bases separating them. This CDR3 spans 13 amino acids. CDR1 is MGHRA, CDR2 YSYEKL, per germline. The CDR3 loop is CASSQDPGGELFF. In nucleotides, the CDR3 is TGCGCCAGCAGCCAAGACCCCGGCGGGGAGCTGTTTTTT.

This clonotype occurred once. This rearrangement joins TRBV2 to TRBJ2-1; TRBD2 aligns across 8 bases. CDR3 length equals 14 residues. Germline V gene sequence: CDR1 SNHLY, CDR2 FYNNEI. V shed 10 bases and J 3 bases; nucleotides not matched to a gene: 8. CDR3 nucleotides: TGTGCCAATGGGGGGGCGGGAGGCTACAATGAGCAGTTCTTC. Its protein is CANGGAGGYNEQFF.

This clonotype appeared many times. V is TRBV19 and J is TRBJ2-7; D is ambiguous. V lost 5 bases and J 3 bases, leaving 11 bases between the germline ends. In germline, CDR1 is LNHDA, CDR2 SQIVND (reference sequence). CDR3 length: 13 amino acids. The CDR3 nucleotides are TGTGCCAGTAGTTCATCCGCCCTCTACGAGCAGTACTTC. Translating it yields CASSSSALYEQYF. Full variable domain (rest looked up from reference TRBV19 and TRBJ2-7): DGGITQSPKYLFRKEGQNVTLSCEQNLNHDAMYWYRQDPGQGLRLIYYSQIVNDFQKGDIAEGYSVSREKKESFPLTVTSAQKNPTAFYLCASSSSALYEQYFGPGTRLTVT.

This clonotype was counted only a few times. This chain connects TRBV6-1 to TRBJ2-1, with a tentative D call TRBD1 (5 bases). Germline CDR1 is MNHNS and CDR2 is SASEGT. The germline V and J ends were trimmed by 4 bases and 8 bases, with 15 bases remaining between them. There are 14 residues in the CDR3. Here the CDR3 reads CASSAGQFFDEQFF. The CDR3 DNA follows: TGTGCCAGCAGTGCAGGACAATTTTTTGATGAGCAGTTCTTC.

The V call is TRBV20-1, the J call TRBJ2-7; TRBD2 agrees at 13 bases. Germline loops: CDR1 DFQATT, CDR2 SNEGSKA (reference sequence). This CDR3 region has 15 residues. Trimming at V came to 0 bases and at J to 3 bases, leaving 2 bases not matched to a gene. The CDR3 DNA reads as TGCAGTGCTAGAGATGGGACTAGCGGGATCTACGAGCAGTACTTC. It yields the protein CSARDGTSGIYEQYF.

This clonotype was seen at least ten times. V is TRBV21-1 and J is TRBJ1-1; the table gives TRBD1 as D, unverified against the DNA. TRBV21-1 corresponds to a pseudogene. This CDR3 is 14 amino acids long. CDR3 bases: TGTGCCAGCAGCAAAAGGGACAGGAACACTGAAGCTTTCTTT. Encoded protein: CASSKRDRNTEAFF.

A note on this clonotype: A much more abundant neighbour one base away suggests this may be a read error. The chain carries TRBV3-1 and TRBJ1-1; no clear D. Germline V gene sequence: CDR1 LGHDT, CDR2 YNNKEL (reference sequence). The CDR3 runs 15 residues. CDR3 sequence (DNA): TGTGCCAGCAGCCAAGGGCACACTTTGAACACTGGAGCTTTCTTT. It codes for CASSQGHTLNTGAFF. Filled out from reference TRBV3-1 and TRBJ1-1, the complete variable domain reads DTAVSQTPKYLVTQMGNDKSIKCEQNLGHDTMYWYKQDSKKFLKIMFSYNNKELIINETVPNRFSPKSPDKAHLNLHINSLELGDSAVYFCASSQGHTLNTGAFFGQGTRLTVV.

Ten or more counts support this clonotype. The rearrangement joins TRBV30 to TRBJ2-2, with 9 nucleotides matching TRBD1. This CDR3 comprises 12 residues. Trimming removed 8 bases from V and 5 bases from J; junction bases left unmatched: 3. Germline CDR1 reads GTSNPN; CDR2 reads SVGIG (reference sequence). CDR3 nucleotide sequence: TGTGCCCGGGACAGGGCTACCGGGGAGCTGTTTTTT. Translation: CARDRATGELFF.

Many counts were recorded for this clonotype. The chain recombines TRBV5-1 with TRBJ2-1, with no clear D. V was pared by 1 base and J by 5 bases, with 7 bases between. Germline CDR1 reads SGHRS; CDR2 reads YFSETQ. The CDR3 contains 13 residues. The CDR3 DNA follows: TGCGCCAGCAGCTTGAACCCGAACAATGAGCAGTTCTTC. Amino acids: CASSLNPNNEQFF. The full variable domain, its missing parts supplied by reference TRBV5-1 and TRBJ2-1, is KAGVTQTPRYLIKTRGQQVTLSCSPISGHRSVSWYQQTPGQGLQFLFEYFSETQRNKGNFPGRFSGRQFSNSRSEMNVSTLELGDSALYLCASSLNPNNEQFFGPGTRLTVL.

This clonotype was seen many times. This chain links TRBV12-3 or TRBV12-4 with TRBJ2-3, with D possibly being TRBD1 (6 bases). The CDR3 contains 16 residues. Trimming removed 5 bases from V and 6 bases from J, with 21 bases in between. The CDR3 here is CASSPFGTNPGDTQYF. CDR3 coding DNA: TGTGCCAGCAGTCCCTTCGGGACAAATCCGGGGGATACGCAGTATTTT.

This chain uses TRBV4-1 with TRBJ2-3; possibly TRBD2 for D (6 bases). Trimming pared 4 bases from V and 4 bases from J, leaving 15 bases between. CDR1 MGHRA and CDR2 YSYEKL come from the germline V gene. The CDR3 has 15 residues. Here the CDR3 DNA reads TGCGCCAGCAGCCGAATTCGGGAGTGGTCAGATACGCAGTATTTT. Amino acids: CASSRIREWSDTQYF.

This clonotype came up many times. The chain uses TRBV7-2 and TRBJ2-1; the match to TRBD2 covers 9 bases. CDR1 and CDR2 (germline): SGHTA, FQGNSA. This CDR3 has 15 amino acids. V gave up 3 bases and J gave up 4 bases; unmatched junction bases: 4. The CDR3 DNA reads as TGTGCCAGCAGCTTCAGCGGGGGGCTTTACAATGAGCAGTTCTTC. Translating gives CASSFSGGLYNEQFF.

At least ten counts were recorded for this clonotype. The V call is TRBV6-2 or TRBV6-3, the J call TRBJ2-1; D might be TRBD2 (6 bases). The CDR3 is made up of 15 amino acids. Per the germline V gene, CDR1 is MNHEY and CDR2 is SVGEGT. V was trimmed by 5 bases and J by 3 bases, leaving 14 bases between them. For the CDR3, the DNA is TGTGCCAGCAGTGGAGGACTACGAATCTACAATGAGCAGTTCTTC. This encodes CASSGGLRIYNEQFF.

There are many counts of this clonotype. This CDR3 is CSARGRTGSDYGYTF. CDR3 in DNA: TGCAGTGCTAGAGGACGGACAGGGAGCGACTATGGCTACACCTTC. V and J are TRBV20-1 and TRBJ1-2, with 8 positions matching TRBD1. This CDR3 is 15 amino acids long. After removal of 1 base from V and 3 bases from J, the junction contained 7 bases not matched to a gene. Germline V CDR1 and CDR2: DFQATT, SNEGSKA (reference sequence).

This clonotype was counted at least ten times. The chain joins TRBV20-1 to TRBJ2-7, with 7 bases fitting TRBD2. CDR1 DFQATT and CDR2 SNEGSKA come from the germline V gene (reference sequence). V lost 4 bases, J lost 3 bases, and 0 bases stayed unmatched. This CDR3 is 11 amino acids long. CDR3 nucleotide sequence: TGCAGTGCTACTAGCGGCTACGAGCAGTACTTC. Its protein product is CSATSGYEQYF.

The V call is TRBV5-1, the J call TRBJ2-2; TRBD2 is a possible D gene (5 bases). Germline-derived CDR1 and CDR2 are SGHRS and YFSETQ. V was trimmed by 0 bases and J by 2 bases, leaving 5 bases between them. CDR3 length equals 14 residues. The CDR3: CASSLGTNTGELFF. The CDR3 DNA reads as TGCGCCAGCAGCTTGGGGACTAACACCGGGGAGCTGTTTTTT.

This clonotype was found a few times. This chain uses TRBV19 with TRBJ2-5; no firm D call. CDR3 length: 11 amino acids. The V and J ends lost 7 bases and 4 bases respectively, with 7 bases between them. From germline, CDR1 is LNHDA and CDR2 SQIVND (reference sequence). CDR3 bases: TGTGCCAGTACCCACGGAGAGACCCAGTACTTC. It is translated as CASTHGETQYF.

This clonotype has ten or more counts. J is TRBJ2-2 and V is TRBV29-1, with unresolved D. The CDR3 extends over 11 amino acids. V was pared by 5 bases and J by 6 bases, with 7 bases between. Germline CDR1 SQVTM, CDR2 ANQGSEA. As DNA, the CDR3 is TGCAGCGTTCGGCAGGCCGGGGAGCTGTTTTTT. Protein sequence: CSVRQAGELFF.

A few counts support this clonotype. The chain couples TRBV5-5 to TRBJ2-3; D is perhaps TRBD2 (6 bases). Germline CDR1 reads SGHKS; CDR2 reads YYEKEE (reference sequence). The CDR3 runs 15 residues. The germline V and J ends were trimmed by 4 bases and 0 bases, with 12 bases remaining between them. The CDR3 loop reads CASSPTSTSTDTQYF. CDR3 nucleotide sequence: TGTGCCAGCAGCCCGACTAGTACTAGCACAGATACGCAGTATTTT.

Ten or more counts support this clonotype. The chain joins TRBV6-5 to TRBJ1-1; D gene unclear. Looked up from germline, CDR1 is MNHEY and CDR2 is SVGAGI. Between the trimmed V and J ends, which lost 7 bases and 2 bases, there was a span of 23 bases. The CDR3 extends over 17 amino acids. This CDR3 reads CASIEDPTAGGNTEAFF. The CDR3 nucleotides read TGTGCCAGCATAGAGGATCCGACGGCAGGCGGTAACACTGAAGCTTTCTTT.

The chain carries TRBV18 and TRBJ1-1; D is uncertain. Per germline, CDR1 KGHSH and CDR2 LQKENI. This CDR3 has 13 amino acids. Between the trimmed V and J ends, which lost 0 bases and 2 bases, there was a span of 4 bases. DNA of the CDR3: TGTGCCAGCTCACCACCTGGAAACACTGAAGCTTTCTTT. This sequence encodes CASSPPGNTEAFF.

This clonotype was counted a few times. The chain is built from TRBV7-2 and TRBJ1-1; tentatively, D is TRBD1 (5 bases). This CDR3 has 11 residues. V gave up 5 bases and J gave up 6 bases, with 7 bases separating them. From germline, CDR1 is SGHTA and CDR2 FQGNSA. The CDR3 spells CASSSRAEAFF. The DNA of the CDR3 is TGTGCCAGCAGCAGCAGGGCTGAAGCTTTCTTT.

Written as DNA, the CDR3 is TGCAGCGGAGGACAGGCGAAGTACGAGCAGTACTTC. Its translation: CSGGQAKYEQYF. This rearrangement joins TRBV29-1 to TRBJ2-7, with TRBD1 matching over 7 bases. The trim removed 7 bases at V and 4 bases at J, leaving 7 bases unmatched. Germline CDR1 reads SQVTM; CDR2 reads ANQGSEA. The length of the CDR3 is 12 residues.

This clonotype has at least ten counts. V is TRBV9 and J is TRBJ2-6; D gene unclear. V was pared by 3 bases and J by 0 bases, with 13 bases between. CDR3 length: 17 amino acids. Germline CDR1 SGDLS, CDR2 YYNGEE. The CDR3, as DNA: TGTGCCAGCAGCGAGAGGTTACATCGCTCTGGGGCCAACGTCCTGACTTTC. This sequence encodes CASSERLHRSGANVLTF.

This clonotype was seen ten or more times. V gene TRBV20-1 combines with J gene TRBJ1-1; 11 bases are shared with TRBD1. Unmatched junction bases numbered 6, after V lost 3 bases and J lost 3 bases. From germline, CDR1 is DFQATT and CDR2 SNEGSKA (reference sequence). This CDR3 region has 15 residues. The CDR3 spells CSASSPGQGDTEAFF. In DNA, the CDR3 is TGCAGTGCTAGTTCCCCGGGACAGGGGGACACTGAAGCTTTCTTT.

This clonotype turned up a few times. The DNA of the CDR3 is TGTGCCAGCACATCTGGAGGGACTTTTCAGAGGGATACGCAGTATTTT. Amino acids: CASTSGGTFQRDTQYF. This chain joins TRBV28 and TRBJ2-3; the D gene is possibly TRBD2 (6 bases). V was pared by 7 bases and J by 6 bases, with 23 bases between. Germline values: CDR1 MDHEN, CDR2 SYDVKM. The CDR3 consists of 16 residues.

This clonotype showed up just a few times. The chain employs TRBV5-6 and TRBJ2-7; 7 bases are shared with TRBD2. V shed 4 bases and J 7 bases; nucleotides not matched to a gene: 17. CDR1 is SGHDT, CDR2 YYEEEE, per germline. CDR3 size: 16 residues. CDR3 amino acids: CASSGPWRESSGEQYF. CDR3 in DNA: TGTGCCAGCAGCGGGCCCTGGCGGGAGTCCTCGGGGGAGCAGTACTTC.

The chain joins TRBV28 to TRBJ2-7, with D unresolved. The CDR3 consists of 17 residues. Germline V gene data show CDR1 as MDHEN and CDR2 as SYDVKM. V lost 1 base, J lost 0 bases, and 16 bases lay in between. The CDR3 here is CASSLSFGSEFSYEQYF. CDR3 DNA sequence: TGTGCCAGCAGTTTATCCTTCGGCTCAGAGTTCTCCTACGAGCAGTACTTC.

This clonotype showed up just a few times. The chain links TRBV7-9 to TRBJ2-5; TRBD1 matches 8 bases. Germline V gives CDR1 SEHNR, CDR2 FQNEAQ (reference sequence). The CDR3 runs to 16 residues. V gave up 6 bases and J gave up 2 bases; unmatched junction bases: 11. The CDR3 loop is CASRPSRGRGQETQYF. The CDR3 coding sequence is TGTGCCAGCAGGCCCTCCAGGGGGCGAGGGCAAGAGACCCAGTACTTC.

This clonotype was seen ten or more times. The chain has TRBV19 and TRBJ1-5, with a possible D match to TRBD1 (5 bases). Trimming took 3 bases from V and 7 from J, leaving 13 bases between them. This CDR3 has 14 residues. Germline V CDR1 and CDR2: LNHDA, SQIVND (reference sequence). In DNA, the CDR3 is TGTGCCAGTAGTATGCAGCTCTGGGGGCAGCCCCAGCATTTT. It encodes CASSMQLWGQPQHF.

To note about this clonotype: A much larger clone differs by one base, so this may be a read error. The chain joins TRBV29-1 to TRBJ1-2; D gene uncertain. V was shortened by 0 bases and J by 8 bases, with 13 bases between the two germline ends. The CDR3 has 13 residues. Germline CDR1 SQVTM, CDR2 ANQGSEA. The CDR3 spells CSVEEIKSKGYTF. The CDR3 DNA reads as TGCAGCGTTGAAGAAATTAAATCGAAGGGCTACACCTTC.